These T cell receptor beta chains were read from a single sample in a study of blood T cells in healthy people across ages. TCRdb re-called the 5' RACE reads through MiXCR, storing one row per CDR3 protein. The sample gives 700,000 to 1,000,000 distinct CDR3 sequences, approximately 44% of which show up once; around 21% is in the top ten. The specimen was blood. These receptors were taken from a man aged 55 to 70 in good health. The CDR3 runs from the conserved cysteine through the conserved F or W. A D gene is named only where the DNA matches it firmly. Clone size is not always given. Where it is, it says once, few, many or a class for expanded clones.

D: NA; V: TRBV11-2; size: NA; J: TRBJ2-1; CDR3: CASSATLYGEQFF; DNA: TGTGCCAGCAGCGCCACTCTGTACGGTGAGCAGTTCTTC
D: NA; V: TRBV14; size: NA; J: TRBJ2-3; CDR3: CASSPTGGFSTDTQYF; DNA: TGTGCCAGCAGCCCCACGGGGGGCTTTAGCACAGATACGCAGTATTTT
D: TRBD1; V: TRBV7-9; size: NA; J: TRBJ1-1; CDR3: CASSPSGTGRSEAFF; DNA: TGTGCCAGCAGCCCATCCGGGACAGGACGAAGTGAAGCTTTCTTT
D: NA; V: TRBV5-1; size: few; J: TRBJ2-1; CDR3: CASSLTGDRYEQFF; DNA: TGCGCCAGCAGCTTGACGGGGGATCGCTATGAGCAGTTCTTC
D: NA; V: TRBV4-3; size: few; J: TRBJ2-5; CDR3: CASSQGPPGTETQYF; DNA: TGCGCCAGCAGCCAAGGCCCCCCGGGTACAGAGACCCAGTACTTC
D: NA; V: TRBV30; size: NA; J: TRBJ2-2; CDR3: CAWTPKGTLNTGELFF; DNA: TGTGCCTGGACCCCGAAAGGAACGCTCAACACCGGGGAGCTGTTTTTT
D: NA; V: TRBV4-1; size: NA; J: TRBJ2-3; CDR3: CASSQDIVRVTDTQYF; DNA: TGCGCCAGCAGCCAAGATATAGTCAGGGTCACAGATACGCAGTATTTT
D: NA; V: TRBV12-3/TRBV12-4; size: NA; J: TRBJ2-1; CDR3: CASRRHGNNEQFF; DNA: TGTGCCAGCAGACGCCACGGGAACAATGAGCAGTTCTTC
D: NA; V: TRBV19; size: NA; J: TRBJ2-1; CDR3: CASSKGVSSYNEQFF; DNA: TGTGCCAGTAGTAAAGGTGTCAGCTCCTACAATGAGCAGTTCTTC
D: TRBD2; V: TRBV10-2; size: few; J: TRBJ2-5; CDR3: CASSEVRTSGGETQYF; DNA: TGCGCCAGCAGTGAAGTAAGGACTAGCGGGGGTGAGACCCAGTACTTC
D: NA; V: TRBV5-1; size: once; J: TRBJ1-1; CDR3: CASSLADWNTEAFF; DNA: TGCGCCAGCAGTTTGGCCGATTGGAACACTGAAGCTTTCTTT
D: TRBD1; V: TRBV7-2; size: NA; J: TRBJ1-1; CDR3: CASSQGQGRNTEAFF; DNA: TGTGCCAGCAGCCAAGGACAGGGTAGAAACACTGAAGCTTTCTTT
D: NA; V: TRBV7-3; size: few; J: TRBJ2-7; CDR3: CASSRGGGKWYF; DNA: TGTGCCAGCAGCCGAGGAGGGGGAAAATGGTACTTC
D: NA; V: TRBV18; size: NA; J: TRBJ2-5; CDR3: CASSRGHQETQYF; DNA: TGTGCCAGCTCACGAGGGCACCAAGAGACCCAGTACTTC
D: NA; V: TRBV6-2/TRBV6-3; size: NA; J: TRBJ2-7; CDR3: CAGSYQGIYEQYF; DNA: TGTGCCGGCAGTTACCAGGGAATCTACGAGCAGTACTTC
D: NA; V: TRBV7-2; size: NA; J: TRBJ2-7; CDR3: CASTTGGGPLGEQYF; DNA: TGTGCCAGCACCACCGGAGGGGGGCCCCTCGGCGAGCAGTACTTC
D: TRBD1; V: TRBV5-1; size: NA; J: TRBJ1-1; CDR3: CASSLDRQNTEAFF; DNA: TGCGCCAGCAGCCTGGACAGGCAGAACACTGAAGCTTTCTTT
D: NA; V: TRBV12-3/TRBV12-4; size: few; J: TRBJ2-1; CDR3: CASRNSRGSPLYNEQFF; DNA: TGTGCCAGCAGGAATAGCCGGGGCAGTCCCCTCTACAATGAGCAGTTCTTC
D: NA; V: TRBV27; size: NA; J: TRBJ1-6; CDR3: CASRQDSRPNSPLHF; DNA: TGTGCCAGCAGGCAGGACTCTAGGCCTAATTCACCCCTCCACTTT
D: NA; V: TRBV7-2; size: many; J: TRBJ2-7; CDR3: CASSSAYEQYF; DNA: TGTGCCAGCAGCTCAGCCTACGAGCAGTACTTC
D: NA; V: TRBV11-2; size: NA; J: TRBJ2-7; CDR3: CASSSRSSKRGGINEQYF; DNA: TGTGCCAGCAGCTCCAGATCTAGCAAGAGGGGTGGAATCAATGAGCAGTACTTC
D: NA; V: TRBV7-2; size: few; J: TRBJ1-4; CDR3: CASSLGRVGEKLFF; DNA: TGTGCCAGCAGCCTCGGACGTGTTGGTGAAAAACTGTTTTTT
D: NA; V: TRBV3-1; size: NA; J: TRBJ2-5; CDR3: CASSQRGGLGETQYF; DNA: TGTGCCAGCAGCCAGAGGGGGGGCCTTGGGGAGACCCAGTACTTC
D: NA; V: TRBV20-1; size: few; J: TRBJ1-1; CDR3: CSGSGGRMNTEAFF; DNA: TGCAGTGGGTCGGGAGGGCGGATGAACACTGAAGCTTTCTTT